The 8 T cell receptor beta chains given below trace back to one sample, sequenced in a study of a mutant IDH1 vaccine in newly diagnosed glioma. For these receptors, no antigen is known. Method: immunoSEQ multiplex PCR; TCRdb's copy keeps in-frame clones and lacks some. The sample lists 88,000 or so clones, 75% to 85% seen once, with roughly 2% in the top ten. Time point noted: week 23, last vaccination. Each dose of the vaccine consisted of 300 ug of mutant IDH1 20-mer peptide, with topical imiquimod. The sequenced sample was PBMCs, obtained from a glioma patient whose treatment included an IDH1 peptide vaccine. These receptor sequences come from a man aged 30 to 45 with glioma. Some clones in this sample may be carry-over from other donors' samples.

This clone appeared a few times. The chain recombines TRBV9 with TRBJ1-6; 9 bases agree with TRBD1. V was pared by 5 bases and J by 6 bases, with 6 bases of the junction left unmatched. The CDR3 is 15 amino acids. In germline, CDR1 is SGDLS, CDR2 YYNGEE. CDR3 sequence: CASSAEQGANSPLHF. CDR3 nucleotide sequence: TGTGCCAGCAGTGCCGAACAGGGGGCTAATTCACCCCTCCACTTT.

This chain links TRBV7-9 with TRBJ2-7; tentatively, D is TRBD2 (6 bases). Germline V CDR1 and CDR2: SEHNR, FQNEAQ (reference sequence). The V and J ends lost 1 base and 4 bases respectively, with 17 bases between them. The CDR3 runs 16 residues. The CDR3 region is CASSLVLEGPTYEQYF. In nucleotides, the CDR3 is TGTGCCAGCAGCTTAGTGCTGGAGGGTCCTACGTACGAGCAGTACTTC.

V is TRBV5-1 and J is TRBJ1-1; D is perhaps TRBD1 (5 bases). Germline CDR1 is SGHRS and CDR2 is YFSETQ. V was pared by 4 bases and J by 4 bases, with 17 bases between. The CDR3 is 15 amino acids. CDR3 region: CASSLLGRGGTEAFF. CDR3 DNA sequence: TGCGCCAGCAGCCTGCTAGGCCGGGGGGGCACTGAAGCTTTCTTT.

V gene TRBV11-2 combines with J gene TRBJ1-4; tentative D call: TRBD1 (5 bases). From germline, CDR1 is SGHAT and CDR2 FQNNGV. The CDR3 extends over 18 amino acids. V lost 4 bases, J lost 0 bases, and 18 bases lay in between. The CDR3: CASSYTGTAAATNEKLFF. The CDR3 nucleotides read TGTGCCAGCAGCTATACCGGGACCGCGGCGGCAACTAATGAAAAACTGTTTTTT.

The chain carries TRBV11-2 and TRBJ2-5; 7 nucleotides agree with TRBD1. The CDR3 has 16 residues. Germline CDR1 SGHAT, CDR2 FQNNGV. Trimming at V came to 5 bases and at J to 7 bases, leaving 16 bases not matched to a gene. The CDR3 coding sequence is TGTGCCAGCAGCGACCCAGACAGGGTACGTCGGGGGACCCAGTACTTC. It translates to CASSDPDRVRRGTQYF.

The rearrangement links TRBV7-8 to TRBJ2-7, with a tentative D call TRBD1 (5 bases). Germline CDR1 is SGHVS and CDR2 is FQNEAQ. The CDR3 consists of 13 residues. Trimming removed 0 bases from V and 2 bases from J, with 5 bases in between. The CDR3 nucleotides read TGTGCCAGCAGCTTAGCCAGGGCCTACGAGCAGTACTTC. Translating it yields CASSLARAYEQYF. The variable domain in full, with the rest retrieved from reference TRBV7-8 and TRBJ2-7, is GAGVSQSPRYKVAKRGQDVALRCDPISGHVSLFWYQQALGQGPEFLTYFQNEAQLDKSGLPSDRFFAERPEGSVSTLKIQRTQQEDSAVYLCASSLARAYEQYFGPGTRLTVT.

The gene calls are TRBV11-2 and TRBJ1-1; D call uncertain. The V gene lost 5 bases and the J gene lost 1 base, with 14 bases spanning the gap. The germline gives CDR1 SGHAT, CDR2 FQNNGV. The CDR3 consists of 15 residues. This CDR3 reads CASSPRGTKNTEAFF. CDR3 coding DNA: TGTGCCAGCAGCCCCCGGGGAACGAAGAACACTGAAGCTTTCTTT.

The CDR3, as DNA: TGTGCCAGCAGCCAAGCTAGCGGGGGGGAAGAGACCCAGTACTTC. This codes for CASSQASGGEETQYF. This chain connects TRBV4-2 to TRBJ2-5; 12 nucleotides align to TRBD2. Unmatched junction bases numbered 0, after V lost 1 base and J lost 3 bases. Germline-derived CDR1 and CDR2 are LGHNA and YNFKEQ. This CDR3 region has 15 residues.